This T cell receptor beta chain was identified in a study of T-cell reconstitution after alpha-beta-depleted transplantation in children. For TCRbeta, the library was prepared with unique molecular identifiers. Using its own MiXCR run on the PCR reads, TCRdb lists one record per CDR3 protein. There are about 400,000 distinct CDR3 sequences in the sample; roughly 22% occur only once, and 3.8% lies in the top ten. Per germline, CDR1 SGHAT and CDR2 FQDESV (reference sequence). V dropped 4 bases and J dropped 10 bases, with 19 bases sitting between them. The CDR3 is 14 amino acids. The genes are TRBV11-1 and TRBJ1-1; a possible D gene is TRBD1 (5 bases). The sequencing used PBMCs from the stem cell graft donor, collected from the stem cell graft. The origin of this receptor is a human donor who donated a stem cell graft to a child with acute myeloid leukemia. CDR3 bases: TGTGCCAGCAGCTACGGGACCGGGAATTGGCTAGCTTTCTTT. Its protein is CASSYGTGNWLAFF.